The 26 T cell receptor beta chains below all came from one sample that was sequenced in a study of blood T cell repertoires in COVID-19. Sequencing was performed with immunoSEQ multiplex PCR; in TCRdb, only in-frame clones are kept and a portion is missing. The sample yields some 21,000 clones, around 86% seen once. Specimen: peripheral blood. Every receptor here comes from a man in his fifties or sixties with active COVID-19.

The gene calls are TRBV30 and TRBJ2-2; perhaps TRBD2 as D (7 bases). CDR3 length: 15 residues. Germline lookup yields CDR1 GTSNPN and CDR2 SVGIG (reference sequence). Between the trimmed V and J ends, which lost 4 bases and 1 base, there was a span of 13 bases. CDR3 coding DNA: TGTGCCTGGATCCCAAGGGGGGGGAACACCGGGGAGCTGTTTTTT. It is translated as CAWIPRGGNTGELFF.

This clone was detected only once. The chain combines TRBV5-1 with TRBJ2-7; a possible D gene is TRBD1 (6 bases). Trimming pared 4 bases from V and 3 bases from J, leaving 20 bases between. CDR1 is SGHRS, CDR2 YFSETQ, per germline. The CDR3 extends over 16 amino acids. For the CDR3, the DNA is TGCGCCAGCAGCCCACCAAGAACTAAAGGGGGCTACGAGCAGTACTTC. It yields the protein CASSPPRTKGGYEQYF.

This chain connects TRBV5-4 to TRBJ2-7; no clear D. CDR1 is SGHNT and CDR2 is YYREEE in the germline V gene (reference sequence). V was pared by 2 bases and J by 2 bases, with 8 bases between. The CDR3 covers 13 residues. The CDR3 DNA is TGTGCCAGCAGCTTCGGTCTGCCCTACGAGCAGTACTTC. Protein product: CASSFGLPYEQYF.

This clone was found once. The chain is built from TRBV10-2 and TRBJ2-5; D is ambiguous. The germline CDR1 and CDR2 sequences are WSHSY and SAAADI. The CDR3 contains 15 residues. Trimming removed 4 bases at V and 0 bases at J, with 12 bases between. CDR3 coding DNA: TGCGCCAGCAGTGCCTTAACTTTAAACCAAGAGACCCAGTACTTC. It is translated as CASSALTLNQETQYF.

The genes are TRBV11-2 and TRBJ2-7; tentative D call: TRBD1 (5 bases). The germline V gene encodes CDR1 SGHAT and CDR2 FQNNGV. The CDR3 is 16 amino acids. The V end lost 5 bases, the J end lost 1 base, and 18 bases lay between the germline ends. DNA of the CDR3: TGTGCCAGCAGCCCCGACGGCAGGGTTCTTTCCTACGAGCAGTACTTC. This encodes CASSPDGRVLSYEQYF.

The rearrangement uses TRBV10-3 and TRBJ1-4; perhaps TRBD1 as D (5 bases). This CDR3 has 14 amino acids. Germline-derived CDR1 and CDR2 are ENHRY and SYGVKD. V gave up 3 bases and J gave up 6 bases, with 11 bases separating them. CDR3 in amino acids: CAISERGGDEKLFF. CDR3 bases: TGTGCCATCAGTGAAAGGGGAGGAGATGAAAAACTGTTTTTT.

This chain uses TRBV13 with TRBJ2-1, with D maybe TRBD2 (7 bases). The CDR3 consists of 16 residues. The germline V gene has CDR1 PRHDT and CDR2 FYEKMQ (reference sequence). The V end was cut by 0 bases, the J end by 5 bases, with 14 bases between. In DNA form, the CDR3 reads TGTGCCAGCAGCTTAGGCCTCGGGGGGCTCGACAATGAGCAGTTCTTC. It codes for CASSLGLGGLDNEQFF.

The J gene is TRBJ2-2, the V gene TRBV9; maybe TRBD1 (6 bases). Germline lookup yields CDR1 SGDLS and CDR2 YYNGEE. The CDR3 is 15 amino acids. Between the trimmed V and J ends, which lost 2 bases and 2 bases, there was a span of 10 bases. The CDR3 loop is CASSVRTENTGELFF. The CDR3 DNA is TGTGCCAGCAGCGTTAGGACAGAAAACACCGGGGAGCTGTTTTTT.

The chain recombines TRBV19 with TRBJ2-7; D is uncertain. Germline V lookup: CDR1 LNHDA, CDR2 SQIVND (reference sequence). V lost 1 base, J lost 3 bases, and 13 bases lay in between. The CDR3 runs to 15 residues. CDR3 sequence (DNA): TGTGCCAGTAGTATAGCCGGTCGAGGCGGCTACGAGCAGTACTTC. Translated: CASSIAGRGGYEQYF.

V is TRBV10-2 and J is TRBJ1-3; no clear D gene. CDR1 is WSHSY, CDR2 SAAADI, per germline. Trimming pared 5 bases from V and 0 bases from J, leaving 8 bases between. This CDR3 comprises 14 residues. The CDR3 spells CASSLISSGNTIYF. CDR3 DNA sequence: TGCGCCAGCAGTTTGATTAGCTCTGGAAACACCATATATTTT.

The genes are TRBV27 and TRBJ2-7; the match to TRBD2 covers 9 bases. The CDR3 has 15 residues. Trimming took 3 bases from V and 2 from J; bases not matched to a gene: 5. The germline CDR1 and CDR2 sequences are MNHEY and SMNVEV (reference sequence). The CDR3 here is CASSFSGGPAYEQYF. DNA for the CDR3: TGTGCCAGCAGTTTTAGCGGGGGACCAGCCTACGAGCAGTACTTC.

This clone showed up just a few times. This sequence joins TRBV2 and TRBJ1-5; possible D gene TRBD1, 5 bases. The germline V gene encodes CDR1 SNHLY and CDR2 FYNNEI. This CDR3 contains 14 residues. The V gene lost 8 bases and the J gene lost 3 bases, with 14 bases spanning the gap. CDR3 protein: CASVKEGANQPQHF. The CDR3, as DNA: TGTGCCAGCGTAAAGGAAGGGGCCAATCAGCCCCAGCATTTT. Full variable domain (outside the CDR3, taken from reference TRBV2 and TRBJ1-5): EPEVTQTPSHQVTQMGQEVILRCVPISNHLYFYWYRQILGQKVEFLVSFYNNEISEKSEIFDDQFSVERPDGSNFTLKIRSTKLEDSAMYFCASVKEGANQPQHFGDGTRLSIL.

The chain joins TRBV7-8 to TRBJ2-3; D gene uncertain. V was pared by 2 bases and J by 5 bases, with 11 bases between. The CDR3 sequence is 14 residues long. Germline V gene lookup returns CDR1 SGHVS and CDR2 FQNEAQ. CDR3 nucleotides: TGTGCCAGCAGCTTAAGTCAGGCCCAAGATACGCAGTATTTT. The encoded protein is CASSLSQAQDTQYF.

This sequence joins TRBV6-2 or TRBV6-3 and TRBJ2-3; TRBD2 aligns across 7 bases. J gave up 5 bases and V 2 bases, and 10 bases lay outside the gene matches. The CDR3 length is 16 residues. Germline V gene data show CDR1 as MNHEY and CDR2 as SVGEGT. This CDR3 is CASSYQAGRAGDTQYF. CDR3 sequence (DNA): TGTGCCAGCAGTTACCAAGCGGGGCGTGCCGGAGATACGCAGTATTTT.

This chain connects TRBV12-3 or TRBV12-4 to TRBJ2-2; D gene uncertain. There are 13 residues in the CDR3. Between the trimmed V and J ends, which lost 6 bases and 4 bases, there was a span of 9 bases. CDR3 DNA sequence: TGTGCCAGCAGCGACCCGGGCACCGGGGAGCTGTTTTTT. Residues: CASSDPGTGELFF.

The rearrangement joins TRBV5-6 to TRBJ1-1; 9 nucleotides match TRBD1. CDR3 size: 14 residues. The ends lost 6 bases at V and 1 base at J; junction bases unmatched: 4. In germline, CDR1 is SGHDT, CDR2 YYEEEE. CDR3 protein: CASNRQGENTEAFF. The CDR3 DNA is TGTGCCAGCAACAGACAGGGGGAGAACACTGAAGCTTTCTTT.

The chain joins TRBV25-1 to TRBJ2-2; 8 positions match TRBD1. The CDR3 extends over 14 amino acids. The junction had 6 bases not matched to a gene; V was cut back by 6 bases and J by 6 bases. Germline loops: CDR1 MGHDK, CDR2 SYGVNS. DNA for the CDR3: TGTGCCAGCAGGACGGACAGGGTTCCCGGGGAGCTGTTTTTT. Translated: CASRTDRVPGELFF.

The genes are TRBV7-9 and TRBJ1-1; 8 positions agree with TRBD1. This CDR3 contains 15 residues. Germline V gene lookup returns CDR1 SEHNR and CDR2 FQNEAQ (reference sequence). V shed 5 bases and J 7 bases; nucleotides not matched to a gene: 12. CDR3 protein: CASSPSGGAGNEAFF. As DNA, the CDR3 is TGTGCCAGCAGCCCCTCAGGGGGCGCCGGGAATGAAGCTTTCTTT. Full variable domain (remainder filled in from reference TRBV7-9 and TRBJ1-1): DTGVSQNPRHKITKRGQNVTFRCDPISEHNRLYWYRQTLGQGPEFLTYFQNEAQLEKSRLLSDRFSAERPKGSFSTLEIQRTEQGDSAMYLCASSPSGGAGNEAFFGQGTRLTVV.

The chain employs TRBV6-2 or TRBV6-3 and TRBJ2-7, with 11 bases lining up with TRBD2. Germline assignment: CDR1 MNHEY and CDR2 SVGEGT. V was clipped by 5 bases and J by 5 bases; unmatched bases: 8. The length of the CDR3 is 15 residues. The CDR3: CASSLVAGGPHEQYF. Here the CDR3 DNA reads TGTGCCAGCAGTCTAGTAGCGGGGGGGCCACACGAGCAGTACTTC.

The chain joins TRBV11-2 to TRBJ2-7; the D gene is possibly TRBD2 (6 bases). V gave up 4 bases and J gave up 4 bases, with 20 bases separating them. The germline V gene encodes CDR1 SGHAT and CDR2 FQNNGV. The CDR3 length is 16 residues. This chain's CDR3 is CASSSPRSGFFYEQYF. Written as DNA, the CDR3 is TGTGCCAGCAGCTCTCCCAGGAGCGGGTTTTTTTACGAGCAGTACTTC.

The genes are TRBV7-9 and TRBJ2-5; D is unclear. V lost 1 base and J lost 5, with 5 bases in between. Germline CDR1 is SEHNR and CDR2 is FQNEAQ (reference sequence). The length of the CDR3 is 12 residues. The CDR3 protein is CASSLVGETQYF. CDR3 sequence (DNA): TGTGCCAGCAGCTTAGTCGGGGAGACCCAGTACTTC. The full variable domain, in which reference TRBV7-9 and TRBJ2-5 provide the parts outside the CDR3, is DTGVSQNPRHKITKRGQNVTFRCDPISEHNRLYWYRQTLGQGPEFLTYFQNEAQLEKSRLLSDRFSAERPKGSFSTLEIQRTEQGDSAMYLCASSLVGETQYFGPGTRLLVL.

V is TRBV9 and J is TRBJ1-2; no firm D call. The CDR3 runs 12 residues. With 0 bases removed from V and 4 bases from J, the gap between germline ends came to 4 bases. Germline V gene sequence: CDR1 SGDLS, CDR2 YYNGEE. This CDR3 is CASSVGPYGYTF. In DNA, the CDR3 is TGTGCCAGCAGCGTAGGGCCCTATGGCTACACCTTC.

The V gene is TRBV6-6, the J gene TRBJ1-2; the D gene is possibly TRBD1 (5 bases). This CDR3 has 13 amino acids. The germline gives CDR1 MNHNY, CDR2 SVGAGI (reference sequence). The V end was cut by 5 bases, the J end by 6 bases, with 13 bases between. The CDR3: CASSPGYEDGYTF. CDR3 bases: TGTGCCAGCAGTCCAGGGTATGAGGATGGCTACACCTTC.

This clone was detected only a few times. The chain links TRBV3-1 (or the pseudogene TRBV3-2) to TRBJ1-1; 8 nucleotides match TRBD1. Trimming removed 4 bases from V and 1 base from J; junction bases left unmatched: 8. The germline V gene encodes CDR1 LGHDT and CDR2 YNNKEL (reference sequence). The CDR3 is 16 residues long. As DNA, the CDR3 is TGTGCCAGCAGCCCCCGTCCCGGGACAGGGAACACTGAAGCTTTCTTT. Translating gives CASSPRPGTGNTEAFF.

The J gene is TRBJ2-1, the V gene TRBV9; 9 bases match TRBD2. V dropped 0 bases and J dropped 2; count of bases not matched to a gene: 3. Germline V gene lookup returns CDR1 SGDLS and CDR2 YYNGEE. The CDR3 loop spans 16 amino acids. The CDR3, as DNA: TGTGCCAGCAGCGTAGATGCGGGGGGGCCCTACAATGAGCAGTTCTTC. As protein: CASSVDAGGPYNEQFF. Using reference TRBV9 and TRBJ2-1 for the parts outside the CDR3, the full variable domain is DSGVTQTPKHLITATGQRVTLRCSPRSGDLSVYWYQQSLDQGLQFLIQYYNGEERAKGNILERFSAQQFPDLHSELNLSSLELGDSALYFCASSVDAGGPYNEQFFGPGTRLTVL.

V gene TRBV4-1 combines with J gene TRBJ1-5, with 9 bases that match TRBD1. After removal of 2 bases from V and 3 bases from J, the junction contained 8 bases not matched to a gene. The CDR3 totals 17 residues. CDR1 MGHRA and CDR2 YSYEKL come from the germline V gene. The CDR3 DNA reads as TGCGCCAGCAGCCAATCTACGACAGGGGGATTCAATCAGCCCCAGCATTTT. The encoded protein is CASSQSTTGGFNQPQHF.